In its sample, the clone carrying this T cell receptor (beta chain) was seen a few times. Its antigen is not known. This specimen comes from a study of response to subunit inactivated influenza vaccine. Study-level points and caveats: Authors suggested seasonal influenza vaccinations each recruit few new T cells.

Looked up from germline, CDR1 is ENHRY and CDR2 is SYGVKD. Trimming cost V 1 base and J 4 bases, with 11 bases left between them. This CDR3 contains 15 residues. A single record per CDR3 protein comes from TCRdb applying MiXCR to the RT-PCR reads. In the table there are under 550,000 distinct CDR3 sequences, 6% to 9% of which are singletons. The sequence came from a man aged 50-75 years who received an inactivated influenza vaccine. The rearrangement joins TRBV10-3 to TRBJ1-3; D ambiguous. Sequenced here: PBMCs from blood, sampled less than 30 months after vaccination. CDR3 in amino acids: CAISEFAEGGNTIYF. The CDR3 nucleotides read TGTGCCATCAGTGAGTTTGCGGAAGGGGGAAACACCATATATTTT.